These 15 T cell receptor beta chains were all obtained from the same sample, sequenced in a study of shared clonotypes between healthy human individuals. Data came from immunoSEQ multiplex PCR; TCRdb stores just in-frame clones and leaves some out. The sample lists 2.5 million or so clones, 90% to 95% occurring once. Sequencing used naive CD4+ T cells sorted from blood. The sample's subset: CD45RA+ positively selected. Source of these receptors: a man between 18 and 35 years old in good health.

The CDR3 loop reads CASSEGQGLNNEQFF. CDR3 nucleotide sequence: TGCGCCAGCAGTGAGGGACAGGGCCTCAACAATGAGCAGTTCTTC. The chain links TRBV10-1 to TRBJ2-1, with TRBD1 matching over 8 bases. The length of the CDR3 is 15 residues. J lost 5 bases, V lost 2 bases, and 5 bases had no gene match. Germline V lookup: CDR1 WNHNN, CDR2 SYGVQD (reference sequence).

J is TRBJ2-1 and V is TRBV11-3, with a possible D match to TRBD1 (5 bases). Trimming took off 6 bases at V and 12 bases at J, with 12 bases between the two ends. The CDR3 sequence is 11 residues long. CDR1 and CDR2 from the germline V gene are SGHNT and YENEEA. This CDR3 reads CASRGHLGQFF. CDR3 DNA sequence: TGTGCCAGCAGAGGACATTTAGGGCAGTTCTTC.

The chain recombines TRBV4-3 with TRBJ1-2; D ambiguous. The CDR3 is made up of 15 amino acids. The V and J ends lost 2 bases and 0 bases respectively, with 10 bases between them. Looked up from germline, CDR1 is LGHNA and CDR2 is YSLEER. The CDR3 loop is CASSQSSSTNYGYTF. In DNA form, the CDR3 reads TGCGCCAGCAGCCAATCCAGTTCAACTAACTATGGCTACACCTTC.

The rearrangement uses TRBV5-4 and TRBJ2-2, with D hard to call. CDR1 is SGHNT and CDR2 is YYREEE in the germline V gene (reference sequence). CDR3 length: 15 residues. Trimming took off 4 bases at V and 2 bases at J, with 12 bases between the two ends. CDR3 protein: CASSPENVNTGELFF. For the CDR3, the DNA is TGTGCCAGCAGCCCCGAAAACGTTAACACCGGGGAGCTGTTTTTT.

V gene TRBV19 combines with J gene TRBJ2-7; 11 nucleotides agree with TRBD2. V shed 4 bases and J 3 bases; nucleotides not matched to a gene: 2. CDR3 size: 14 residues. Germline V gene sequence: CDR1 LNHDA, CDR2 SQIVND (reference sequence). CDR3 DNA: TGTGCCAGTAGTAGGACTAGCGGGTACTACGAGCAGTACTTC. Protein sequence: CASSRTSGYYEQYF.

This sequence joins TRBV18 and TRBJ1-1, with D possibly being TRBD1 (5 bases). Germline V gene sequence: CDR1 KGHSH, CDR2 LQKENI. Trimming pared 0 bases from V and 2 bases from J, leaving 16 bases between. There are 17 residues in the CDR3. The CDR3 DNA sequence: TGTGCCAGCTCACCACCGGGCAGGGTAAGGGGAAACACTGAAGCTTTCTTT. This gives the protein CASSPPGRVRGNTEAFF.

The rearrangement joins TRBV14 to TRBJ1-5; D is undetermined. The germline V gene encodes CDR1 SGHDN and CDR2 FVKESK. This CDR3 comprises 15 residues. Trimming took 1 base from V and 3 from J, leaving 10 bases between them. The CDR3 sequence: CASSQGGNNNQPQHF. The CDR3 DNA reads TGTGCCAGCAGCCAAGGGGGAAACAACAATCAGCCCCAGCATTTT.

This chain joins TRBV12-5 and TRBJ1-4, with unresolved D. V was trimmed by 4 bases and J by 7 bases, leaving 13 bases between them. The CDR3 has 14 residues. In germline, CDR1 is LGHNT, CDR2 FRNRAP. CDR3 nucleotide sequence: TGTGCTAGTGGTTCCGGGGAGGGCAGTGAAAAACTGTTTTTT. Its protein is CASGSGEGSEKLFF.

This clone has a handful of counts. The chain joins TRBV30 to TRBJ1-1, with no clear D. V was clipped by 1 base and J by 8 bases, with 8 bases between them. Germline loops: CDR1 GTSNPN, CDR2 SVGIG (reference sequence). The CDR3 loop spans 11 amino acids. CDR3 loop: CAWSGTWEAFF. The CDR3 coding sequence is TGTGCCTGGAGTGGGACTTGGGAAGCTTTCTTT.

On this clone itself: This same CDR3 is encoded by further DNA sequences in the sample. The chain's CDR3 is CSVYQETQYF. CDR3 DNA: TGCAGCGTTTATCAAGAGACCCAGTACTTC. This rearrangement joins TRBV29-1 to TRBJ2-5; D is uncertain. Trimming left V 5 bases short and J 2 bases short, with 3 bases between. The germline gives CDR1 SQVTM, CDR2 ANQGSEA. CDR3 length equals 10 residues.

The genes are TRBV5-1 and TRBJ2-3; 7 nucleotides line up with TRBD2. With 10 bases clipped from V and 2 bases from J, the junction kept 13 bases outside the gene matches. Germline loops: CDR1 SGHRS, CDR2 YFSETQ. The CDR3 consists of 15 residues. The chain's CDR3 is CASGEGGTYTDTQYF. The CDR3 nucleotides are TGCGCCTCCGGGGAGGGCGGGACCTACACAGATACGCAGTATTTT.

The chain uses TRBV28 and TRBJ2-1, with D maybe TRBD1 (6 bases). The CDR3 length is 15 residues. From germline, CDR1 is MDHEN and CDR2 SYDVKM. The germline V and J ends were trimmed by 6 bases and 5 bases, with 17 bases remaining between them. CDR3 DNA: TGTGCCAGCAGAAGACAGGTTGTAGGGAACAATGAGCAGTTCTTC. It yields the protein CASRRQVVGNNEQFF.

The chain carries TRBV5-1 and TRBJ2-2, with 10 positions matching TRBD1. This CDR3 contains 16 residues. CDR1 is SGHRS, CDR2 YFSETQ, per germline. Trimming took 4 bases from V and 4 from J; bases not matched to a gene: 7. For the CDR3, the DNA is TGCGCCAGCAGCGCCCGGGACAGGGGTTTCACCGGGGAGCTGTTTTTT. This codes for CASSARDRGFTGELFF.

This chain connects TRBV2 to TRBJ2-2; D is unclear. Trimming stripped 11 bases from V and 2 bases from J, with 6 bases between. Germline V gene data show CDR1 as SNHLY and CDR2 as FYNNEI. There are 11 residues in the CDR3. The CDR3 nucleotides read TGTGCCGGACCTAACACCGGGGAGCTGTTTTTT. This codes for CAGPNTGELFF.

The CDR3, as DNA: TGTGCCCTTGATAGTGGGCAGCCCCAGCATTTT. Translating it yields CALDSGQPQHF. V usage is TRBV28 and J usage is TRBJ1-5, with D unresolved. CDR3 length equals 11 residues. The V gene's germline CDR1 is MDHEN and CDR2 SYDVKM. V was cut by 11 bases and J by 7 bases, with 12 bases left in between.